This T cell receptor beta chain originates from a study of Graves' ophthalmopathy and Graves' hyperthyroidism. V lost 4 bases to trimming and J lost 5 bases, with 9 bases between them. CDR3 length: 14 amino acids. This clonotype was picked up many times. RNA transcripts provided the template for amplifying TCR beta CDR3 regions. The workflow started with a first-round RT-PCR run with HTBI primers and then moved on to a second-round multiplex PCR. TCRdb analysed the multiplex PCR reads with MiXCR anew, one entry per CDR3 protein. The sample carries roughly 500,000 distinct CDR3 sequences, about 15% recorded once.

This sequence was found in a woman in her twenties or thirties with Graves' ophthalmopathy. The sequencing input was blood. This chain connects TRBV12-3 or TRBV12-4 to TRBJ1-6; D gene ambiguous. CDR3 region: CASSSTGDNSPLHF. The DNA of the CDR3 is TGTGCCAGCAGTTCCACCGGGGATAATTCACCCCTCCACTTT.